One and the same sample provided the 26 T cell receptor beta chains below, sequenced in a study of shared clonotypes between healthy human individuals. Some clones are missing from TCRdb's copy, which holds only in-frame ones; the method was immunoSEQ multiplex PCR. The data hold hundreds of thousands of clones, with around 93% observed a single time. In the naive CD8 group, cells lacked CD45RO and were positively selected for CCR7, so terminally differentiated effector memory CD45RA+ cells were left out. The source material was naive CD8+ T cells sorted from blood. The origin of the receptors is a man aged 25 to 40 in good health.

The count of this clone is one. The rearrangement joins TRBV5-6 to TRBJ2-2; 7 bases match TRBD1. The CDR3 runs to 17 residues. The V segment lost 0 bases and the J segment 1 base; nucleotides outside the gene matches: 6. CDR1 is SGHDT and CDR2 is YYEEEE in the germline V gene. The CDR3 bases are TGTGCCAGCAGCTTGGAACTGAGGACAGGGAACACCGGGGAGCTGTTTTTT. Its translation: CASSLELRTGNTGELFF. The variable domain in full, with the rest retrieved from reference TRBV5-6 and TRBJ2-2, is DAGVTQSPTHLIKTRGQQVTLRCSPKSGHDTVSWYQQALGQGPQFIFQYYEEEERQRGNFPDRFSGHQFPNYSSELNVNALLLGDSALYLCASSLELRTGNTGELFFGEGSRLTVL.

This clone came up a few times. The rearrangement links TRBV27 to TRBJ2-1; 14 nucleotides agree with TRBD2. CDR3 length equals 15 residues. With 4 bases clipped from V and 6 bases from J, the junction kept 2 bases outside the gene matches. Germline assignment: CDR1 MNHEY and CDR2 SMNVEV (reference sequence). CDR3 in DNA: TGTGCCAGCAGTTCCGGGACTAGCGGGGGCAATGAGCAGTTCTTC. This gives the protein CASSSGTSGGNEQFF.

The rearrangement uses TRBV7-8 and TRBJ2-7; maybe TRBD1 (8 bases). Trimming took 5 bases from V and 9 from J, leaving 20 bases between them. Germline V lookup: CDR1 SGHVS, CDR2 FQNEAQ. This CDR3 is 14 amino acids long. The CDR3 sequence is CASSLLDREGGQYF. The CDR3 bases are TGTGCCAGCAGCCTCCTGGACAGGGAGGGTGGGCAGTACTTC.

This clone was counted a few times. The gene calls are TRBV2 and TRBJ2-7; D could derive from TRBD1 or TRBD2 (6 bases each). There are 14 residues in the CDR3. V was cut by 6 bases and J by 2 bases, with 14 bases left in between. The V gene's germline CDR1 is SNHLY and CDR2 FYNNEI. CDR3 residues: CASSSKGGAYEQYF. CDR3 in DNA: TGTGCCAGCAGCTCCAAGGGGGGAGCCTACGAGCAGTACTTC. The full variable domain, in which reference TRBV2 and TRBJ2-7 provide the parts outside the CDR3, is EPEVTQTPSHQVTQMGQEVILRCVPISNHLYFYWYRQILGQKVEFLVSFYNNEISEKSEIFDDQFSVERPDGSNFTLKIRSTKLEDSAMYFCASSSKGGAYEQYFGPGTRLTVT.

In nucleotides, the CDR3 is TGTGCCACCAGACAGGCGGGAGCCACCCTAGATACGCAGTATTTT. Its translation: CATRQAGATLDTQYF. This sequence joins TRBV15 and TRBJ2-3, with 7 bases that match TRBD2. V shed 6 bases and J 5 bases; nucleotides not matched to a gene: 11. CDR3 length equals 15 residues. Germline CDR1 reads LNHNV; CDR2 reads YYDKDF (reference sequence).

The V and J genes are TRBV5-5 and TRBJ2-3, with 12 bases fitting TRBD2. Germline V gene sequence: CDR1 SGHKS, CDR2 YYEKEE (reference sequence). Trimming at V came to 5 bases and at J to 3 bases, leaving 4 bases not matched to a gene. The CDR3 has 15 amino acids. CDR3 DNA: TGTGCCAGCAGAGAGGGACTAGCGGGTACAGATACGCAGTATTTT. This codes for CASREGLAGTDTQYF.

The sample holds one count of this clone. CDR3 sequence reads: CASSLGAGWGNTIYF. CDR3 coding DNA: TGTGCCAGCAGCTTAGGAGCGGGTTGGGGAAACACCATATATTTT. The chain recombines TRBV7-6 with TRBJ1-3; D remains unclear. The V and J ends lost 1 base and 4 bases respectively, with 11 bases between them. The CDR3 covers 15 residues. Germline-derived CDR1 and CDR2 are SGHVS and FNYEAQ.

This clone was detected many times. The J gene is TRBJ2-3, the V gene TRBV7-9, with a tentative D call TRBD2 (5 bases). V shed 5 bases and J shed 3 bases, with 15 bases lying between them. CDR3 size: 15 residues. Germline V CDR1 and CDR2: SEHNR, FQNEAQ (reference sequence). The CDR3 loop is CASSLVESGTDTQYF. In DNA, the CDR3 is TGTGCCAGCAGCCTAGTCGAGTCGGGAACAGATACGCAGTATTTT.

The J gene is TRBJ2-1, the V gene TRBV19; perhaps D is TRBD1 or TRBD2 (6 bases each). Deletions cut 1 base from V and 4 bases from J, with 14 bases between. CDR1 and CDR2 from the germline V gene are LNHDA and SQIVND (reference sequence). The CDR3 is 16 residues long. CDR3 DNA sequence: TGTGCCAGTAGTATAGTTCCGGAGGGGGGATACAATGAGCAGTTCTTC. It is translated as CASSIVPEGGYNEQFF.

This chain links TRBV25-1 with TRBJ2-1; D ambiguous. CDR1 MGHDK and CDR2 SYGVNS come from the germline V gene. The CDR3 is 11 residues long. The ends were cut back, 10 bases at V and 6 bases at J, with 10 bases in the middle. The CDR3 protein is CAIRVSNEQFF. As DNA, the CDR3 is TGTGCCATCCGGGTTAGCAATGAGCAGTTCTTC. Looking up the rest from reference TRBV25-1 and TRBJ2-1 gives the full variable domain: EADIYQTPRYLVIGTGKKITLECSQTMGHDKMYWYQQDPGMELHLIHYSYGVNSTEKGDLSSESTVSRIRTEHFPLTLESARPSHTSQYLCAIRVSNEQFFGPGTRLTVL.

CDR3 sequence: CASSLAGTDTQYF. The CDR3 bases are TGTGCCAGCAGCTTGGCGGGGACAGATACGCAGTATTTT. The J gene is TRBJ2-3, the V gene TRBV5-6; maybe TRBD2 (5 bases). CDR1 and CDR2 from the germline V gene are SGHDT and YYEEEE. The CDR3 has 13 amino acids. With 0 bases removed from V and 3 bases from J, the gap between germline ends came to 5 bases.

A note on this clone: Other DNA sequences in this specimen translate into the identical CDR3. V gene TRBV6-5 combines with J gene TRBJ1-1, with D hard to call. With 2 bases removed from V and 4 bases from J, the gap between germline ends came to 5 bases. From germline, CDR1 is MNHEY and CDR2 SVGAGI. This CDR3 region has 12 residues. This CDR3 reads CASSYAGTEAFF. The CDR3 DNA reads as TGTGCCAGCAGTTACGCGGGCACTGAAGCTTTCTTT.

The genes are TRBV6-4 and TRBJ2-3; 8 nucleotides match TRBD2. CDR1 and CDR2 (germline): MRHNA, SNTAGT. V was clipped by 7 bases and J by 0 bases; unmatched bases: 3. The CDR3 has 14 amino acids. CDR3 nucleotide sequence: TGTGCCAGCAAGGAGCGGGAGAGCACAGATACGCAGTATTTT. It translates to CASKERESTDTQYF.

V and J are TRBV29-1 and TRBJ2-6; perhaps TRBD1 as D (6 bases). V dropped 4 bases and J dropped 0 bases, with 13 bases sitting between them. CDR1 is SQVTM, CDR2 ANQGSEA, per germline. The CDR3 is 16 residues long. Written as DNA, the CDR3 is TGCAGCGTTGTGGTCAGGGGCTACTCTGGGGCCAACGTCCTGACTTTC. This translates into CSVVVRGYSGANVLTF.

The rearrangement uses TRBV4-3 and TRBJ2-2, with unresolved D. V was shortened by 0 bases and J by 6 bases, with 11 bases between the two germline ends. The V gene's germline CDR1 is LGHNA and CDR2 YSLEER. The CDR3 length is 15 residues. The CDR3 DNA sequence: TGCGCCAGCAGCCAAGACCCCAATCAGGCCGGGGAGCTGTTTTTT. This translates into CASSQDPNQAGELFF.

This clone was detected once. The genes are TRBV13 and TRBJ2-5; D assignment may be TRBD1 or TRBD2 (7 bases each). V was cut by 2 bases and J by 4 bases, with 14 bases left in between. This CDR3 comprises 15 residues. Germline CDR1 is PRHDT and CDR2 is FYEKMQ (reference sequence). The CDR3: CASSLRGRELETQYF. CDR3 nucleotide sequence: TGTGCCAGCAGCTTAAGGGGGCGGGAGCTAGAGACCCAGTACTTC.

This clone has a handful of counts. This rearrangement joins TRBV7-3 to TRBJ2-1; D possibly matches TRBD1 or TRBD2 (5 bases each). Trimming left V 3 bases short and J 8 bases short, with 14 bases between. Germline CDR1 SGHTA, CDR2 FQGTGA. The CDR3 runs to 14 residues. The CDR3 DNA reads as TGTGCCAGCAGCTTCTTTGGGGGAGAACATGAGCAGTTCTTC. Encoded protein: CASSFFGGEHEQFF.

The count of this clone is one. J is TRBJ2-1 and V is TRBV11-2; TRBD2 agrees at 12 bases. The CDR3 runs 17 residues. With V trimmed by 4 bases and J by 2 bases, 6 bases remained unmatched. Germline V gene data show CDR1 as SGHAT and CDR2 as FQNNGV. The DNA of the CDR3 is TGTGCCAGCAGCTCTTGGACTAGCGGGGATACCTACAATGAGCAGTTCTTC. Translation gives CASSSWTSGDTYNEQFF. The variable domain in full, completed from reference TRBV11-2 and TRBJ2-1, reads EAGVAQSPRYKIIEKRQSVAFWCNPISGHATLYWYQQILGQGPKLLIQFQNNGVVDDSQLPKDRFSAERLKGVDSTLKIQPAKLEDSAVYLCASSSWTSGDTYNEQFFGPGTRLTVL.

The chain carries TRBV19 and TRBJ1-5; 8 nucleotides agree with TRBD1. V shed 4 bases and J 7 bases; nucleotides not matched to a gene: 9. CDR1 and CDR2 (germline): LNHDA, SQIVND (reference sequence). The CDR3 covers 15 residues. This CDR3 reads CASSTGQDIWQPQHF. DNA for the CDR3: TGTGCCAGTAGTACGGGACAGGATATTTGGCAGCCCCAGCATTTT.

The V gene is TRBV6-5, the J gene TRBJ2-3, with D possibly being TRBD1 or TRBD2 (5 bases each). Trimming took 7 bases from V and 2 from J, leaving 16 bases between them. The CDR3 runs to 15 residues. Per germline, CDR1 MNHEY and CDR2 SVGAGI. In DNA form, the CDR3 reads TGTGCCAGCACTCGGGACGCCTTAAACACAGATACGCAGTATTTT. It yields the protein CASTRDALNTDTQYF.

The V call is TRBV27, the J call TRBJ2-1; D tentatively fits TRBD1 or TRBD2 (5 bases each). This CDR3 contains 12 residues. Germline V gene lookup returns CDR1 MNHEY and CDR2 SMNVEV (reference sequence). The V gene lost 8 bases and the J gene lost 8 bases, with 13 bases spanning the gap. The CDR3 DNA is TGTGCCAGCGGGCCCGGGACGTATGAGCAGTTCTTC. Its protein product is CASGPGTYEQFF.

The chain uses TRBV28 and TRBJ2-1, with unresolved D. Germline V gene sequence: CDR1 MDHEN, CDR2 SYDVKM. This CDR3 is built from 11 residues. V dropped 3 bases and J dropped 13 bases, with 10 bases sitting between them. CDR3: CASSFARGQFF. Here the CDR3 DNA reads TGTGCCAGCAGTTTCGCCCGAGGTCAGTTCTTC. Based on the CDR3 plus reference TRBV28 and TRBJ2-1, the full variable domain is DVKVTQSSRYLVKRTGEKVFLECVQDMDHENMFWYRQDPGLGLRLIYFSYDVKMKEKGDIPEGYSVSREKKERFSLILESASTNQTSMYLCASSFARGQFFGPGTRLTVL.

This chain connects TRBV4-3 to TRBJ2-7; either TRBD1 or TRBD2 may fit D (5 bases each). Trimming pared 1 base from V and 1 base from J, leaving 14 bases between. Looked up from germline, CDR1 is LGHNA and CDR2 is YSLEER. The CDR3 extends over 16 amino acids. The CDR3 protein is CASSQGQGSGSYEQYF. CDR3 bases: TGCGCCAGCAGCCAAGGGCAGGGATCGGGGTCCTACGAGCAGTACTTC.

This chain connects TRBV11-3 to TRBJ2-2; the match to TRBD2 covers 7 bases. Germline V gene sequence: CDR1 SGHNT, CDR2 YENEEA. CDR3 length: 15 residues. Trimming at V came to 4 bases and at J to 1 base, leaving 3 bases not matched to a gene. The CDR3 region is CASSSVAGNTGELFF. In DNA, the CDR3 is TGTGCCAGCAGCTCAGTAGCGGGGAACACCGGGGAGCTGTTTTTT.

A note on this clone: The same CDR3 is also encoded by other DNA sequences in this sample. J is TRBJ2-2 and V is TRBV27; TRBD2 is a possible D gene (5 bases). The CDR3 runs 14 residues. Germline CDR1 is MNHEY and CDR2 is SMNVEV (reference sequence). Trimming pared 3 bases from V and 3 bases from J, leaving 8 bases between. The CDR3 DNA sequence: TGTGCCAGCAGTTTCGCGAGGGACACCGGGGAGCTGTTTTTT. Amino acid sequence: CASSFARDTGELFF.

The rearrangement joins TRBV5-4 to TRBJ2-3, with D perhaps TRBD1 (6 bases). Germline V gene sequence: CDR1 SGHNT, CDR2 YYREEE (reference sequence). V was pared by 5 bases and J by 2 bases, with 15 bases between. The CDR3 has 15 residues. The CDR3 spells CASSRTGIYTDTQYF. CDR3 bases: TGTGCCAGCAGTCGAACAGGGATTTACACAGATACGCAGTATTTT.